The 27 T cell receptor beta chains presented below share a single source sample, sequenced in a study of blood T cell repertoires in COVID-19 (dated by TCRdb to the early 2020s). The library was produced with the immunoSEQ multiplex PCR assay. Not all clones reach the TCRdb copy of this immuneACCESS table, which keeps in-frame sequences only. Checked studies attribute under half of the gap to unresolved V genes and leave the rest unexplained. Across this sample there are some 200,000 clones, with under 90% seen only once. The ten top clones hold around 5.7% of the sample. The sequencing input was peripheral blood. These receptors all stem from a man older than 75 with acute or convalescent COVID-19.

This clone was detected only once. The sample contains more than one DNA sequence encoding this CDR3. The J gene is TRBJ2-1, the V gene TRBV9; 9 bases fit TRBD2. The CDR3 length is 16 residues. Germline V gene data show CDR1 as SGDLS and CDR2 as YYNGEE. The J segment lost 0 bases and the V segment lost 0 bases, leaving 1 base of the junction unmatched. CDR3 DNA: TGTGCCAGCAGCGTAGTTAGCGGGAGCTCCTACAATGAGCAGTTCTTC. It encodes CASSVVSGSSYNEQFF.

This chain uses TRBV6-5 with TRBJ2-7; 7 positions match TRBD2. The CDR3 length is 14 residues. Germline V gives CDR1 MNHEY, CDR2 SVGAGI. Trimming took 6 bases from V and 2 from J; bases not matched to a gene: 7. The CDR3 sequence is CASRPPGGAYEQYF. The DNA for the CDR3 is TGTGCCAGCAGGCCCCCGGGGGGTGCCTACGAGCAGTACTTC.

The chain employs TRBV6-1 and TRBJ1-4; no reliable D call. This CDR3 is 16 amino acids long. With 2 bases removed from V and 8 bases from J, the gap between germline ends came to 18 bases. Germline assignment: CDR1 MNHNS and CDR2 SASEGT. The CDR3 loop reads CASSEISGRVREKLFF. The CDR3 coding sequence is TGTGCCAGCAGTGAAATATCTGGGAGGGTACGGGAAAAACTGTTTTTT.

This clone was counted only a few times. The chain links TRBV5-1 to TRBJ2-1, with 9 bases identical to TRBD2. Germline CDR1 and CDR2: SGHRS and YFSETQ. This CDR3 comprises 18 residues. The junction had 11 bases not matched to a gene; V was cut back by 0 bases and J by 4 bases. The CDR3 spells CASSLGLAGSYLYNEQFF. The CDR3, as DNA: TGCGCCAGCAGCTTGGGTCTAGCGGGATCGTACCTTTACAATGAGCAGTTCTTC.

The chain joins TRBV28 to TRBJ1-2; D call uncertain. Trimming stripped 10 bases from V and 4 bases from J, with 13 bases between. In germline, CDR1 is MDHEN, CDR2 SYDVKM. The CDR3 consists of 12 residues. This CDR3 is CATQLPSYGYTF. In DNA, the CDR3 is TGTGCCACCCAACTCCCGAGCTATGGCTACACCTTC.

V is TRBV18 and J is TRBJ1-1, with no clear D. Germline assignment: CDR1 KGHSH and CDR2 LQKENI. Trimming took 0 bases from V and 8 from J, leaving 13 bases between them. The CDR3 spans 14 residues. CDR3 in DNA: TGTGCCAGCTCACCACCGAATCACGGAGAGGAAGCTTTCTTT. Amino acid sequence: CASSPPNHGEEAFF. Full variable domain (missing parts from reference TRBV18 and TRBJ1-1): NAGVMQNPRHLVRRRGQEARLRCSPMKGHSHVYWYRQLPEEGLKFMVYLQKENIIDESGMPKERFSAEFPKEGPSILRIQQVVRGDSAAYFCASSPPNHGEEAFFGQGTRLTVV.

The chain is built from TRBV30 and TRBJ1-2; perhaps TRBD1 as D (5 bases). The ends were cut back, 5 bases at V and 0 bases at J, with 7 bases in the middle. CDR1 and CDR2 from the germline V gene are GTSNPN and SVGIG (reference sequence). This CDR3 spans 12 amino acids. CDR3: CAWGTSNYGYTF. The CDR3 nucleotides are TGTGCCTGGGGGACTTCTAACTATGGCTACACCTTC. The full variable domain, in which reference TRBV30 and TRBJ1-2 provide the parts outside the CDR3, is SQTIHQWPATLVQPVGSPLSLECTVEGTSNPNLYWYRQAAGRGLQLLFYSVGIGQISSEVPQNLSASRPQDRQFILSSKKLLLSDSGFYLCAWGTSNYGYTFGSGTRLTVV.

The chain has TRBV2 and TRBJ2-2; 7 positions agree with TRBD2. The trim removed 3 bases at V and 2 bases at J, leaving 3 bases unmatched. Germline values: CDR1 SNHLY, CDR2 FYNNEI. This CDR3 contains 15 residues. The CDR3, as DNA: TGTGCCAGCAGTGAGCAGGGACTAAACACCGGGGAGCTGTTTTTT. Residues: CASSEQGLNTGELFF.

The gene calls are TRBV5-1 and TRBJ2-7; TRBD1 aligns across 7 bases. J gave up 0 bases and V 5 bases, and 8 bases lay outside the gene matches. This CDR3 spans 15 amino acids. Germline V lookup: CDR1 SGHRS, CDR2 YFSETQ. As DNA, the CDR3 is TGCGCCAGCAGTAAGGGACAGCTGAGCTCCTACGAGCAGTACGTC. This codes for CASSKGQLSSYEQYV.

This chain connects TRBV21-1 to TRBJ1-5; the DNA was not used to check the table's D call, TRBD1. TRBV21-1 is shown as a pseudogene. This CDR3 has 13 residues. The CDR3 region is CASSGTGGEPQHF. CDR3 coding DNA: TGTGCCAGCAGCGGCACAGGGGGGGAGCCCCAGCATTTT.

V and J are TRBV30 and TRBJ2-7; 7 positions agree with TRBD1. Losses at the gene ends were 2 bases for V and 2 bases for J; bases not matched to a gene: 3. The germline CDR1 and CDR2 sequences are GTSNPN and SVGIG (reference sequence). This CDR3 has 13 residues. In DNA, the CDR3 is TGTGCCTGGAGTAACAGGGGAACCTACGAGCAGTACTTC. Translating gives CAWSNRGTYEQYF.

This clone was observed at least ten times. The J gene is TRBJ2-2, the V gene TRBV4-1; TRBD2 is a possible D gene (6 bases). In germline, CDR1 is MGHRA, CDR2 YSYEKL. Deletions cut 4 bases from V and 7 bases from J, with 13 bases between. The CDR3 has 14 residues. The CDR3 nucleotides read TGCGCCAGCAGCCCCCTGGAGGGTCGCGGGGAGCTGTTTTTT. It specifies CASSPLEGRGELFF.

This chain links TRBV2 with TRBJ1-3; TRBD1 might be the D (5 bases). Germline CDR1 reads SNHLY; CDR2 reads FYNNEI. V was pared by 3 bases and J by 2 bases, with 11 bases between. The CDR3 runs to 15 residues. The CDR3 here is CASSDSGAAGNTIYF. Here the CDR3 DNA reads TGTGCCAGCAGTGATTCTGGGGCGGCTGGAAACACCATATATTTT.

The rearrangement links TRBV14 to TRBJ2-5, with TRBD1 matching over 7 bases. This CDR3 comprises 15 residues. Unmatched junction bases numbered 7, after V lost 2 bases and J lost 4 bases. Germline V gives CDR1 SGHDN, CDR2 FVKESK. CDR3 nucleotide sequence: TGTGCCAGCAGCCAACACAGGGGAGTTGGAGAGACCCAGTACTTC. It codes for CASSQHRGVGETQYF.

This chain links TRBV6-4 with TRBJ2-3; 7 bases are a match to TRBD1. Per the germline V gene, CDR1 is MRHNA and CDR2 is SNTAGT. V lost 6 bases to trimming and J lost 0 bases; unmatched junction nucleotides: 3. This CDR3 comprises 14 residues. The CDR3, as DNA: TGTGCCAGCAGGGAGACAGGGAGCACAGATACGCAGTATTTT. Its protein is CASRETGSTDTQYF.

J is TRBJ2-2 and V is TRBV11-2; possible D gene TRBD2, 5 bases. Germline V lookup: CDR1 SGHAT, CDR2 FQNNGV. V was cut by 4 bases and J by 2 bases, with 20 bases left in between. The CDR3 spans 18 residues. CDR3 coding DNA: TGTGCCAGCAGCTCGTGGCACACGGGGATTTTAAACACCGGGGAGCTGTTTTTT. Translation gives CASSSWHTGILNTGELFF.

The V gene is TRBV3-1 (or the pseudogene TRBV3-2), the J gene TRBJ1-4; the match to TRBD1 covers 7 bases. There are 15 residues in the CDR3. J lost 1 base, V lost 6 bases, and 5 bases had no gene match. Germline loops: CDR1 LGHDT, CDR2 YNNKEL (reference sequence). The chain's CDR3 is CASSLQGRTNEKLFF. CDR3 DNA: TGTGCCAGCAGTCTACAGGGGAGAACTAATGAAAAACTGTTTTTT.

CDR3 nucleotide sequence: TGTGCCAGCAGAGGAGGGTTAGCCAAAAACATTCAGTACTTC. It is translated as CASRGGLAKNIQYF. J is TRBJ2-4 and V is TRBV2, with D maybe TRBD2 (6 bases). The CDR3 covers 14 residues. Germline V gene data show CDR1 as SNHLY and CDR2 as FYNNEI. Deletions cut 6 bases from V and 0 bases from J, with 9 bases between.

This clone was seen only a few times. In nucleotides, the CDR3 is TGTGCCAGCTCACCCAAGGACAGCAACACTGAAGCTTTCTTT. Translating gives CASSPKDSNTEAFF. The rearrangement links TRBV18 to TRBJ1-1, with D possibly being TRBD1 (6 bases). The CDR3 length is 14 residues. Germline V lookup: CDR1 KGHSH, CDR2 LQKENI. Trimming shortened V by 3 bases and J by 2 bases, and 10 bases separated the two germline ends. The variable domain in full, completed from reference TRBV18 and TRBJ1-1, reads NAGVMQNPRHLVRRRGQEARLRCSPMKGHSHVYWYRQLPEEGLKFMVYLQKENIIDESGMPKERFSAEFPKEGPSILRIQQVVRGDSAAYFCASSPKDSNTEAFFGQGTRLTVV.

This sequence joins TRBV29-1 and TRBJ2-2, with 9 nucleotides matching TRBD1. The length of the CDR3 is 14 residues. Germline CDR1 and CDR2: SQVTM and ANQGSEA. V dropped 7 bases and J dropped 1; count of bases not matched to a gene: 4. CDR3 region: CSAGTGKNTGELFF. The CDR3 DNA is TGCAGCGCAGGGACAGGGAAGAACACCGGGGAGCTGTTTTTT.

This clone has just one count. V and J are TRBV7-3 and TRBJ1-1, with a tentative D call TRBD1 (6 bases). V dropped 6 bases and J dropped 3 bases, with 17 bases sitting between them. This CDR3 has 15 amino acids. CDR1 is SGHTA, CDR2 FQGTGA, per germline. The CDR3 DNA reads TGTGCCAGCAGACAAAGGGGGGGAACGGACACTGAAGCTTTCTTT. Translated: CASRQRGGTDTEAFF.

The table lists this clone with a few counts. The rearrangement joins TRBV25-1 to TRBJ2-7, with D perhaps matching TRBD1 (6 bases). In germline, CDR1 is MGHDK, CDR2 SYGVNS. With 4 bases removed from V and 5 bases from J, the gap between germline ends came to 12 bases. CDR3 length: 13 residues. In DNA form, the CDR3 reads TGTGCCAGCAGTGGCCCAGGGGTGAACGAGCAGTACGTC. Its protein is CASSGPGVNEQYV.

The V and J genes are TRBV19 and TRBJ2-7, with 7 bases lining up with TRBD2. Germline V gene data show CDR1 as LNHDA and CDR2 as SQIVND (reference sequence). The J segment lost 2 bases and the V segment lost 5 bases, leaving 6 bases of the junction unmatched. This CDR3 contains 14 residues. The CDR3 nucleotides read TGTGCCAGTAGTGGTAGCGGGTTACCCTACGAGCAGTACTTC. Translating it yields CASSGSGLPYEQYF.

The rearrangement joins TRBV4-1 to TRBJ2-7; 10 bases are a match to TRBD2. CDR3 length: 21 amino acids. After removal of 5 bases from V and 0 bases from J, the junction contained 22 bases not matched to a gene. Germline assignment: CDR1 MGHRA and CDR2 YSYEKL. CDR3 nucleotides: TGCGCCAGCAGCTTCCGAAGACAGGGCACCCTCTTAGCGGGGGGCTCCTACGAGCAGTACGTC. Protein sequence: CASSFRRQGTLLAGGSYEQYV.

The gene calls are TRBV29-1 and TRBJ2-3, with 10 nucleotides matching TRBD1. V lost 4 bases to trimming and J lost 1 base; unmatched junction nucleotides: 14. Germline assignment: CDR1 SQVTM and CDR2 ANQGSEA. This CDR3 contains 18 residues. DNA of the CDR3: TGCAGCGTTGTTCGAATCAGAACCGGGACAGGGGGCACAGATACGCAGTATTTT. Its translation is CSVVRIRTGTGGTDTQYF.

CDR3 in amino acids: CASSLGAGFADTQYF. The CDR3 DNA is TGTGCCAGCAGCTTAGGGGCGGGATTCGCAGATACGCAGTATTTT. V gene TRBV7-3 combines with J gene TRBJ2-3, with a weak D call TRBD2 (6 bases). V was trimmed by 2 bases and J by 4 bases, leaving 13 bases between them. The CDR3 sequence is 15 residues long. CDR1 is SGHTA, CDR2 FQGTGA, per germline.

This clone was observed a few times. The chain employs TRBV30 and TRBJ1-2; a possible D gene is TRBD1 (5 bases). With 2 bases removed from V and 11 bases from J, the gap between germline ends came to 15 bases. Germline CDR1 reads GTSNPN; CDR2 reads SVGIG (reference sequence). The CDR3 has 12 amino acids. The CDR3 sequence: CAWSPQIGGYTF. CDR3 DNA sequence: TGTGCCTGGAGTCCCCAGATTGGGGGGTACACCTTC.